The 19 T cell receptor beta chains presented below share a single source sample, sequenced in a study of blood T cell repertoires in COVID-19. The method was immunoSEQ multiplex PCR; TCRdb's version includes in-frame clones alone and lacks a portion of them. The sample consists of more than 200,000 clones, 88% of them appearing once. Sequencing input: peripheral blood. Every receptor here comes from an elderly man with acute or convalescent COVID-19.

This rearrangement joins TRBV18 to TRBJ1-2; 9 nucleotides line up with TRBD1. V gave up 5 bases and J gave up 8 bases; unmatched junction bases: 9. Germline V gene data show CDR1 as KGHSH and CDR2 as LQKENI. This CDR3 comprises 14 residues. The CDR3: CASSTLQGAYGYTF. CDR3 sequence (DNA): TGTGCCAGCTCAACACTACAGGGGGCGTACGGCTACACCTTC.

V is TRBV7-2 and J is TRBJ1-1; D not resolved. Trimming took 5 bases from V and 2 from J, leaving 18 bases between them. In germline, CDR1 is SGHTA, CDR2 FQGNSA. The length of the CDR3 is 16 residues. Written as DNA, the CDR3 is TGTGCCAGCAGCCCCCATTCCCGACAAGCTAACACTGAAGCTTTCTTT. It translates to CASSPHSRQANTEAFF.

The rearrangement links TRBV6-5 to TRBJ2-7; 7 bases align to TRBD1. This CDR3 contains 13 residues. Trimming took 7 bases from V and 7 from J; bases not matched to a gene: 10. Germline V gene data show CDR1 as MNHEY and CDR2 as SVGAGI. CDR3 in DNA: TGTGCCAGCACCTCGCTAGGGGGCTGGGAGCAGTACTTC. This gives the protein CASTSLGGWEQYF.

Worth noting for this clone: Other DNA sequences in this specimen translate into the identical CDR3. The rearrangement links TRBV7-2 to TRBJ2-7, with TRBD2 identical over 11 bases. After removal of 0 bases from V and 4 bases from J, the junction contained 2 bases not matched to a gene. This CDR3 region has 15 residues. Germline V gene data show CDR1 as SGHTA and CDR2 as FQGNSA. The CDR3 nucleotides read TGTGCCAGCAGCTTAGCGGCTAGCGGGAGGTACGAGCAGTACTTC. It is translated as CASSLAASGRYEQYF.

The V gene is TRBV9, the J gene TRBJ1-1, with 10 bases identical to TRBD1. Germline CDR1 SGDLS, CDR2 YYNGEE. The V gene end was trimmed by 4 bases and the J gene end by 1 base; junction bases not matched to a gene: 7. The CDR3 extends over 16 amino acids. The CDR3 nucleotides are TGTGCCAGCAGCCCCCTGGGACAGGGGAAGAACACTGAAGCTTTCTTT. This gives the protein CASSPLGQGKNTEAFF.

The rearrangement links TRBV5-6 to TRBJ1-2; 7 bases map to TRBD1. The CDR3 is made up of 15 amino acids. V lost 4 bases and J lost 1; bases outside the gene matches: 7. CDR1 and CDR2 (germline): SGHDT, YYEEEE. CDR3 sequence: CASSPQDRYNYGYTF. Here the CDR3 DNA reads TGTGCCAGCAGCCCGCAGGACAGGTATAACTATGGCTACACCTTC.

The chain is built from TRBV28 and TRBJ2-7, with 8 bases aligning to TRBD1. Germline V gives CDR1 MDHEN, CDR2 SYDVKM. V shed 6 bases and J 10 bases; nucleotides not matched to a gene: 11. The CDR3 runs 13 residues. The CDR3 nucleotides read TGTGCCAGCAGACCAGGACAGGGACCAACTCAGTACTTC. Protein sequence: CASRPGQGPTQYF.

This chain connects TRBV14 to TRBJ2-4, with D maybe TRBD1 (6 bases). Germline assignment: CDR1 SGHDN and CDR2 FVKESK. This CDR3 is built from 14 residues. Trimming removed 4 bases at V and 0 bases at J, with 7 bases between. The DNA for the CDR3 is TGTGCCAGCAGCCGAGGGGGAGCCAAAAACATTCAGTACTTC. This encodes CASSRGGAKNIQYF.

CDR3 DNA sequence: TGTGCCAGCAAACAGGGAGGGTTGAACACTGAAGCTTTCTTT. The encoded protein is CASKQGGLNTEAFF. The chain is built from TRBV3-1 (or the pseudogene TRBV3-2) and TRBJ1-1; maybe TRBD1 (6 bases). This CDR3 comprises 14 residues. In germline, CDR1 is LGHDT, CDR2 YNNKEL (reference sequence). V lost 7 bases and J lost 0, with 12 bases in between.

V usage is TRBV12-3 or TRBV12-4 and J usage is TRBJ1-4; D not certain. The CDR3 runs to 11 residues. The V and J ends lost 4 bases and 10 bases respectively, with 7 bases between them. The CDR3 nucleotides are TGTGCCAGCAGTTCTTTCGGAAAACTGTTTTTT. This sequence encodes CASSSFGKLFF.

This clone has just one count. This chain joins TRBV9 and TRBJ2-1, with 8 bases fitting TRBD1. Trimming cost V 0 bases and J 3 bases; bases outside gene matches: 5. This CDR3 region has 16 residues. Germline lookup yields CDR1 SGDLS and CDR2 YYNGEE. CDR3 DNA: TGTGCCAGCAGCGTAGTGGGGACAGGTCTCTACAATGAGCAGTTCTTC. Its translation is CASSVVGTGLYNEQFF. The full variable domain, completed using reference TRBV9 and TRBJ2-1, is DSGVTQTPKHLITATGQRVTLRCSPRSGDLSVYWYQQSLDQGLQFLIQYYNGEERAKGNILERFSAQQFPDLHSELNLSSLELGDSALYFCASSVVGTGLYNEQFFGPGTRLTVL.

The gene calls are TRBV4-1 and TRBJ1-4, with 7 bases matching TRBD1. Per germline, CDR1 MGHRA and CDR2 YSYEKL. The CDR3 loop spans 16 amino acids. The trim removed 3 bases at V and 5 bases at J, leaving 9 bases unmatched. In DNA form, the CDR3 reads TGCGCCAGCAGCCAGGAGACAGGGCTTGGGAATGAAAAACTGTTTTTT. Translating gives CASSQETGLGNEKLFF.

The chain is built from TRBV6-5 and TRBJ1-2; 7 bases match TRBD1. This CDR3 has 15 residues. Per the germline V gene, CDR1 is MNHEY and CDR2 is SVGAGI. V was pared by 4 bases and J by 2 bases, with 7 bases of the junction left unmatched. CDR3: CASSLRQGVNYGYTF. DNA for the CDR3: TGTGCCAGCAGTTTACGACAGGGTGTCAACTATGGCTACACCTTC.

The CDR3 nucleotides are TGCGCCAGCAGGTCCCTCTCCTACAATGAGCAGTTCTTC. As protein: CASRSLSYNEQFF. The rearrangement links TRBV5-1 to TRBJ2-1; D call uncertain. V lost 5 bases to trimming and J lost 0 bases, with 6 bases between them. CDR1 and CDR2 (germline): SGHRS, YFSETQ. This CDR3 has 13 residues.

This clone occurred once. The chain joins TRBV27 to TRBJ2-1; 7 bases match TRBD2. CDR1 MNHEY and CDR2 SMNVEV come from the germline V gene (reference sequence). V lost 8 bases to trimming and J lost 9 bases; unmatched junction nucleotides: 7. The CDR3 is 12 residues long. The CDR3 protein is CASGGVSGEQFF. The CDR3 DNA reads TGTGCCAGCGGGGGGGTTTCGGGTGAGCAGTTCTTC.

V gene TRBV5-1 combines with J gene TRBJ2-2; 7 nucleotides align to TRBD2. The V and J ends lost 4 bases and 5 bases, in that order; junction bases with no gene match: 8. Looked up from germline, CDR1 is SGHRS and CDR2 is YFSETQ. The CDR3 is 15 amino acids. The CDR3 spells CASSLNAGETGELFF. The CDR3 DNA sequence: TGCGCCAGCAGCCTCAATGCGGGAGAAACCGGGGAGCTGTTTTTT.

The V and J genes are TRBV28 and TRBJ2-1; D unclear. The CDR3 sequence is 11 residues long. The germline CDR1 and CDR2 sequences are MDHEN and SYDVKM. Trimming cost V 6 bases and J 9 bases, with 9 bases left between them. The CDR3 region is CASSVLLEQFF. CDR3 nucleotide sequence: TGTGCCAGCAGCGTACTCCTTGAGCAGTTCTTC.

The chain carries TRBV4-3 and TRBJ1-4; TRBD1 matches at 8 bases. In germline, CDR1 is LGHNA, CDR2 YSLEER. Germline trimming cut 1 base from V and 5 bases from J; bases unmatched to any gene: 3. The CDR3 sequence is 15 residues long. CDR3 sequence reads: CASSQAGTGNEKLFF. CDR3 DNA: TGCGCCAGCAGCCAAGCGGGGACAGGCAATGAAAAACTGTTTTTT.

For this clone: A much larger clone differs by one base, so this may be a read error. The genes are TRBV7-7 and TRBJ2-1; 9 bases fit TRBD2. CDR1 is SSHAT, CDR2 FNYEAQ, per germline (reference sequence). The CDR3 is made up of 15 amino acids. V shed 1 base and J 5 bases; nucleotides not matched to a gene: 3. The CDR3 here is CASSLGLAGNNEQFF. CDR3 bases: TGTGCCAGCAGCTTAGGGCTAGCGGGGAACAATGAGCAGTTCTTC.